The T cell receptor beta chain described here comes from a study of OX40 agonist ivuxolimab in advanced cancers. In the study overall: Males comprised roughly four fifths of the group, whose mean age was 60 years (range roughly 20 to 85). Checkpoint inhibitors had been given previously to about 40% of patients. Findings and limits, study-wide: Expansion of clones was among the lowest in partial responders at 0.1-3.0 mg/kg. Part of the nonresponder group also had normalized T-cell clonal expansion that was low.

This clone appeared a single time. Its cognate antigen is unknown. Profiled with immunoSEQ multiplex PCR; TCRdb holds only in-frame clones, not every one. The repertoire holds 65,000 to 80,000 clones, with approximately 93% as singletons. Trimming took 3 bases from V and 7 from J, leaving 12 bases between them. This CDR3 is built from 13 residues. CDR1 KGHSH and CDR2 LQKENI come from the germline V gene. The receptor was isolated from an adult with an advanced solid tumor such as melanoma, head and neck, liver or kidney cancer. Material: CD4+ or CD8+ T cells sorted from blood, obtained in a trial of the OX40 agonist ivuxolimab. The chain employs TRBV18 and TRBJ1-2; no clear D. CDR3 coding DNA: TGTGCCAGCTCACCTGCGGGTCTGGCTGGCTACACCTTC. It is translated as CASSPAGLAGYTF.